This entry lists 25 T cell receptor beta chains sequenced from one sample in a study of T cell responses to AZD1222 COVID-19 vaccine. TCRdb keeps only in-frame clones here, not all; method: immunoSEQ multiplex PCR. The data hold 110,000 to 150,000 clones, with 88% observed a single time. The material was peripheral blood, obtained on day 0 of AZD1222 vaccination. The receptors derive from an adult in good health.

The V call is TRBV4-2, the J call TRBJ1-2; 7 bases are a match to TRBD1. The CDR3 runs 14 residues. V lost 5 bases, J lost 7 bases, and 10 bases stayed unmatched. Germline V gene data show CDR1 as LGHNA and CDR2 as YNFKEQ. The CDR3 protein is CASSTEGARRGYTF. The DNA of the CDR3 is TGTGCCAGCAGCACGGAGGGGGCGCGGCGTGGCTACACCTTC.

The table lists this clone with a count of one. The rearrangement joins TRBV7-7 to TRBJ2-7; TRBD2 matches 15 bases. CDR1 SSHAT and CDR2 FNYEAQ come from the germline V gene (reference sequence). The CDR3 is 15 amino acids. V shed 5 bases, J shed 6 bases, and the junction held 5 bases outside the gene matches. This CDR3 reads CASSPGLAGGTEQYF. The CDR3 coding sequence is TGTGCCAGCAGCCCTGGACTAGCGGGAGGGACCGAGCAGTACTTC.

CDR3 nucleotides: TGTGCCAGCAGCTTATCCACAGCCTCAGGCGAGCAGTACTTC. This sequence encodes CASSLSTASGEQYF. V gene TRBV11-2 combines with J gene TRBJ2-7; D ambiguous. The V end was cut by 2 bases, the J end by 6 bases, with 14 bases between. In germline, CDR1 is SGHAT, CDR2 FQNNGV. This CDR3 contains 14 residues.

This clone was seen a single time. In DNA, the CDR3 is TGTGCCAGCAGCCCCTTAGGTCCCTTTGGGATCAATGAGCAGTTCTTC. Encoded protein: CASSPLGPFGINEQFF. J is TRBJ2-1 and V is TRBV11-2; D is uncertain. Germline values: CDR1 SGHAT, CDR2 FQNNGV. The CDR3 spans 16 residues. V lost 5 bases, J lost 6 bases, and 20 bases lay in between.

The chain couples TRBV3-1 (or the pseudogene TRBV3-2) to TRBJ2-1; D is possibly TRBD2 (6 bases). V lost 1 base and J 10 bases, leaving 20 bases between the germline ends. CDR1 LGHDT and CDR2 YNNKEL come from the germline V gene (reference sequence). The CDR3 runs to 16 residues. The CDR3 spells CASSQGVRGGVQEQFF. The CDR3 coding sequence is TGTGCCAGCAGCCAAGGGGTACGGGGAGGCGTTCAGGAGCAGTTCTTC.

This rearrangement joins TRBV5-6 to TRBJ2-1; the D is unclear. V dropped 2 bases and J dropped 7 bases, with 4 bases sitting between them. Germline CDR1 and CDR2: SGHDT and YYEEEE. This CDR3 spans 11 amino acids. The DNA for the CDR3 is TGTGCCAGCAGCTTAGATAATGAGCAGTTCTTC. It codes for CASSLDNEQFF.

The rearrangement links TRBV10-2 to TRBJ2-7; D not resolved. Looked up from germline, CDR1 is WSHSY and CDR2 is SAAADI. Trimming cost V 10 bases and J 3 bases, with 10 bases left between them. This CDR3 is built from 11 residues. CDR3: CATLQDYEQYF. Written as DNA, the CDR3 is TGCGCCACCCTTCAGGACTACGAGCAGTACTTC.

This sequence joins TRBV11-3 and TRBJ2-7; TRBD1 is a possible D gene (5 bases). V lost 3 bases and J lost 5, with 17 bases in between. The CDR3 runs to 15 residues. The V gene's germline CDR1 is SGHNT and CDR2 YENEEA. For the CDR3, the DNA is TGTGCCAGCAGCTTCGGGCCACACAAGGGGCACGAGCAGTACTTC. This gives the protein CASSFGPHKGHEQYF.

The CDR3 bases are TGTGCCAGCAAGGGCAGGGGGGTAAGAAGAGGGAATCAGCCCCAGCATTTT. Protein product: CASKGRGVRRGNQPQHF. This chain joins TRBV28 and TRBJ1-5, with TRBD1 matching over 7 bases. This CDR3 spans 17 amino acids. Germline CDR1 MDHEN, CDR2 SYDVKM. The V and J ends lost 7 bases and 4 bases, in that order; junction bases with no gene match: 16.

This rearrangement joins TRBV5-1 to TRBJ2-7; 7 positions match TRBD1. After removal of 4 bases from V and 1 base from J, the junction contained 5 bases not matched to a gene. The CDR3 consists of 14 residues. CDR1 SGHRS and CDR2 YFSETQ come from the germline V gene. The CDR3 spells CASSIPDRSYEQYF. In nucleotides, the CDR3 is TGCGCCAGCAGCATCCCGGACAGGTCCTACGAGCAGTACTTC.

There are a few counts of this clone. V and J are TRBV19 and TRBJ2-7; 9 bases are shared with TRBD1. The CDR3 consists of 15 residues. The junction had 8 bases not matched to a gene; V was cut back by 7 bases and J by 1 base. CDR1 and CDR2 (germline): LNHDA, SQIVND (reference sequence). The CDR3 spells CASTTGTGSSYEQYF. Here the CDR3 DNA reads TGTGCCAGTACCACCGGGACAGGGTCATCCTACGAGCAGTACTTC.

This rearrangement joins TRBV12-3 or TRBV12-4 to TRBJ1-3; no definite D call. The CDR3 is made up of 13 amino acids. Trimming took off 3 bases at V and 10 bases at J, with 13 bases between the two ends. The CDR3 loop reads CASSFRSVRTIYF. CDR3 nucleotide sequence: TGTGCCAGCAGTTTTCGGTCGGTAAGGACCATATATTTT.

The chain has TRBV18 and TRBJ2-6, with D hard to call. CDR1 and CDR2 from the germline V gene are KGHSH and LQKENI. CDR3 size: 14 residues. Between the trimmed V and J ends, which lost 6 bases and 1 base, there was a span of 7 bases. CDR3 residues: CASSPESGANVLTF. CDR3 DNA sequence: TGTGCCAGCTCCCCAGAGTCTGGGGCCAACGTCCTGACTTTC.

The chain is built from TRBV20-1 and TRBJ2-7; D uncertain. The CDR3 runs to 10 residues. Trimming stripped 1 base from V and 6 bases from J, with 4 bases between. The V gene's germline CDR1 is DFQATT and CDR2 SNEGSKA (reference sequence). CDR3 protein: CSARVSEQYF. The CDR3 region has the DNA TGCAGTGCTAGAGTTAGCGAGCAGTACTTC.

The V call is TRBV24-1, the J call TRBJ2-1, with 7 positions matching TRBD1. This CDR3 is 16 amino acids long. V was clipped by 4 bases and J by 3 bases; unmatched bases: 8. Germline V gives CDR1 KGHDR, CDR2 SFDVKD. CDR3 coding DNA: TGTGCCACCAGTGACTCCGGGACAGTGAACTACAATGAGCAGTTCTTC. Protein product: CATSDSGTVNYNEQFF.

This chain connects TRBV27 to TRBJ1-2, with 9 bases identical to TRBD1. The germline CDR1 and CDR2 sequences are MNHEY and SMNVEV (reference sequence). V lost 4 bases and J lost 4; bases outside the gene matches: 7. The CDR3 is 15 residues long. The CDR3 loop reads CASSSATGGVYGYTF. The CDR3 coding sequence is TGTGCCAGCAGTTCCGCGACAGGGGGGGTCTATGGCTACACCTTC.

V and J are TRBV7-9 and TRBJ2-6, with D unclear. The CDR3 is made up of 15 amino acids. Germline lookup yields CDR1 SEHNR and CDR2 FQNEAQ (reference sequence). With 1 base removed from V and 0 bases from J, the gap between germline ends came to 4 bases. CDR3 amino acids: CASSLGVSGANVLTF. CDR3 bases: TGTGCCAGCAGCTTAGGAGTCTCTGGGGCCAACGTCCTGACTTTC.

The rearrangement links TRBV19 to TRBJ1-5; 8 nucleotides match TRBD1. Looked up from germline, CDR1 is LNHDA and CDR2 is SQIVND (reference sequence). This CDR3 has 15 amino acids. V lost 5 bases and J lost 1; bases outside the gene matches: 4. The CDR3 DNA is TGTGCCAGTAGTCCGCAGGGGGCAAGCAATCAGCCCCAGCATTTT. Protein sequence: CASSPQGASNQPQHF.

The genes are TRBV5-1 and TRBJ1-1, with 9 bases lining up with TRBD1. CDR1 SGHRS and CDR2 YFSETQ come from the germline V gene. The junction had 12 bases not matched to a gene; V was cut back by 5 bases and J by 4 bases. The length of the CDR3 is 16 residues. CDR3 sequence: CASRTGGDSGATEAFF. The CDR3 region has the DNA TGCGCCAGCAGAACAGGGGGCGATTCTGGAGCCACTGAAGCTTTCTTT.

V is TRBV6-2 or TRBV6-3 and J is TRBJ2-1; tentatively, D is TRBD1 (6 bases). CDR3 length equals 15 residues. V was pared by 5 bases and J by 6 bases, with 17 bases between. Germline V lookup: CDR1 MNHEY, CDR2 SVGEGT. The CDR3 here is CASSLWDTATNEQFF. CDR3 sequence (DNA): TGTGCCAGCAGTCTCTGGGACACCGCAACCAATGAGCAGTTCTTC.

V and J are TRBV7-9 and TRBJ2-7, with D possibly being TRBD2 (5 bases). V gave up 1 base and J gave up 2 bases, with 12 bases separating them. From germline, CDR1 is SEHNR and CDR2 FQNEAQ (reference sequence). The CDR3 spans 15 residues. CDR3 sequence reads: CASSLEAGQTYEQYF. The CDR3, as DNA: TGTGCCAGCAGCTTAGAGGCGGGCCAGACCTACGAGCAGTACTTC.

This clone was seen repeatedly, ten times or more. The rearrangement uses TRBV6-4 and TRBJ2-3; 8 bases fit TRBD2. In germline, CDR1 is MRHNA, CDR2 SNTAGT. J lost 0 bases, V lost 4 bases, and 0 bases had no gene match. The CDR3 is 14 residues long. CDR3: CASSASGSTDTQYF. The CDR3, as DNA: TGTGCCAGCAGTGCTAGCGGGAGCACAGATACGCAGTATTTT.

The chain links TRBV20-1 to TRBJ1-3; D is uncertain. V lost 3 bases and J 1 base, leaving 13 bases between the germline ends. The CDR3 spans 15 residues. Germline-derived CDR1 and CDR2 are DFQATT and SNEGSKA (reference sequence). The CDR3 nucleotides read TGCAGTGCTAGTGGACGTAAGAGGTCTGGAAACACCATATATTTT. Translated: CSASGRKRSGNTIYF.

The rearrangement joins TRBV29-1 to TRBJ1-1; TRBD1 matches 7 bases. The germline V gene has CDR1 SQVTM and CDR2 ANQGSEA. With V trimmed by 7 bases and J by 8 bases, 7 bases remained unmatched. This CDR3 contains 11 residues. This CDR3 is CSGRDSSEAFF. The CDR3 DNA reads TGCAGCGGGAGGGACAGCTCCGAAGCTTTCTTT.

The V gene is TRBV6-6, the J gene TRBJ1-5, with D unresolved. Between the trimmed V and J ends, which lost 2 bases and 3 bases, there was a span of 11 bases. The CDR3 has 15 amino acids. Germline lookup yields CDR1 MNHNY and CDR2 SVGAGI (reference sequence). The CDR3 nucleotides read TGTGCCAGCAGTTACCCCGGACGGAACAATCAGCCCCAGCATTTT. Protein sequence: CASSYPGRNNQPQHF.